This T cell receptor (beta chain) is drawn from a study of glioma-infiltrating T cells (dated by TCRdb to about 2016). In terms of the full investigation: Low-grade gliomas were represented by WHO grade II oligodendrogliomas or astrocytomas, and glioblastomas were represented by WHO grade IV tumors that were sampled at initial rather than recurrent diagnosis. The paired cohort comprised three low-grade glioma patients, eight or nine primary glioblastoma patients and three non-glioma patients contributing non-neoplastic brain tissue. Blood libraries targeted about 4.5- to 10-fold sequencing coverage of about 920,000 peripheral T cells. The study sequenced TCR alpha- and beta-chain repertoires from glioma tissue, from non-neoplastic brain tissue and from matched peripheral blood mononuclear cells. To gauge divergence between tissue and blood T-cell populations, every tissue-infiltrating repertoire was compared against the peripheral blood repertoire from the same patient. Before surgery, glioma patients were given dexamethasone for six or fewer days. General conclusions and limits of the study: VJ-independent divergence between tissue and blood was found to be below expectation in non-neoplastic patients but above expectation in all gliomas, particularly low-grade gliomas. Group comparisons rested on small numbers: three non-neoplastic, three low-grade glioma and roughly 8 glioblastoma patients. Patients with low tissue-blood divergence were marked by a signature set of shared blood CDR3 motifs, and this signature set was depleted in highly divergent patients. Very few CDR3 sequences were found to be shared between tissue and blood, and this scarcity was attributed to high CDR3 diversity and limited sampling.

V has 5 bases trimmed and J has 10 bases trimmed; junction bases matching no gene number 14. The CDR3 measures 16 amino acids from cysteine to phenylalanine. The sequence is cut down to CDR3 DNA, 48 bases in frame from base 1. From a lookup of the germline V gene (reference sequence), CDR1 and CDR2 are MNHEY and SMNVEV. As to this clonotype: This clone's antigen is unknown. No base qualities exist here, and no much larger clone lies one base off it.

Immediately after resection, surgical brain or tumor specimens were cryofrozen in liquid nitrogen, with peripheral blood cells collected concurrently. The iRepertoire nested amplicon-rescue multiplex PCR (arm-PCR) platform was used to amplify TCR alpha and beta CDR3 regions from RNA. One-step reverse transcription and amplification used about 100-400 ng of tissue mRNA or PBMC total RNA as input. Following bead purification, Illumina adapters were added by a secondary multiplex PCR, and libraries between 200 and 400 bp were gel-purified. Internal 6-nucleotide barcodes were carried by the libraries and were used for demultiplexing. Sequencing of libraries was performed on an Illumina MiSeq with 2x220 or 2x250 nucleotide paired-end reads. The authors processed their data as follows. FLASH 1.2.11 was used to merge paired reads, and BWA-MEM then aligned the reads to the GRCh37 human genome before TRA and TRB reads were extracted. V and J assignment used an IMGT-derived reference of cassette sequences and CDR3 motifs that included pseudogenes. Three-frame translation of reads was performed, and productive CDR3s were defined as those with a C...FGXG motif and no stop codons. A clonotype was defined as a unique combination of a V-J cassette pair and a CDR3 amino acid sequence. Hamming distance filtering was applied to reads, with thresholds set by the sequence error rate of each sample in mapped regions. The public reads were run again by TCRdb, first through fastp at Q25 and then through MiXCR, and only productive beta chains were kept. Rows merge per CDR3 protein into single entries with the most common DNA and genes. What appears here as the V and J calls and clone size reflects TCRdb's work, not the paper's. This sample is represented by 300,000 to 450,000 distinct CDR3 sequences; roughly two fifths of them were singletons. The top ten clonotypes cover around 12% of the sample.

The rearranged segments are TRBV27 and TRBJ2-1; TRBD1 aligns with 10 central bases. Sequenced material: glioma tissue, nonneoplastic brain tissue, or PBMCs (not recorded which). The source is a human donor with low-grade glioma or glioblastoma, undergoing nonglioma brain surgery, or in good health (not recorded which). The DNA is as follows: TGTGCCAGCAGTCACCAAACGGGGACAGGGGCCCACGAGCAGTTCTTC. Translation gives CASSHQTGTGAHEQFF.